This TCR beta chain was observed in a study of identical twins. TCRdb itself ran the 5' RACE reads through MiXCR, one entry per CDR3 protein. The sample yields approximately 250,000 distinct CDR3 sequences, over 5.5% seen once. V dropped 8 bases and J dropped 6 bases, with 13 bases sitting between them. Germline CDR1 and CDR2: LGHNA and YNFKEQ. CDR3 length equals 12 residues. This clonotype was recorded many times. The same data also contributed to another study, on T cells expressing NK-cell markers.

Sequencing used CD8+ T cells sorted from blood. This chain uses TRBV4-2 with TRBJ1-2; D not resolved. This sequence originates from a woman aged 18-29 years in good health. CDR3 coding DNA: TGTGCCAGCGAGGGCCTATCGAATGGCTACACCTTC. As protein: CASEGLSNGYTF.